These 27 T cell receptor beta chains were all obtained from the same sample, sequenced in a study of beta chain features in type 1 diabetes. The whole isolated RNA underwent reverse transcription, so sequencing captured expressed TCRB transcripts. Method: immunoSEQ multiplex PCR; TCRdb's copy keeps in-frame clones and lacks some. Of under 550,000 clones in the sample, approximately 10% were seen once. Source material: naive CD4+ T cells from blood. Source of these receptors: a woman younger than 35 in good health.

The rearrangement links TRBV7-2 to TRBJ2-7; the match to TRBD1 covers 7 bases. V was clipped by 5 bases and J by 8 bases; unmatched bases: 12. The CDR3 is made up of 14 amino acids. CDR1 and CDR2 (germline): SGHTA, FQGNSA. CDR3 protein: CASSEGTAFPQQYF. The CDR3, as DNA: TGTGCCAGCAGCGAAGGGACAGCGTTTCCCCAGCAGTACTTC.

A few counts support this clone. The CDR3: CASSSREDRGTDTQYF. The CDR3 nucleotides are TGTGCCAGCAGCTCCCGAGAGGACAGGGGCACAGATACGCAGTATTTT. J is TRBJ2-3 and V is TRBV7-9; 8 nucleotides agree with TRBD1. CDR3 size: 16 residues. CDR1 and CDR2 from the germline V gene are SEHNR and FQNEAQ (reference sequence). V dropped 4 bases and J dropped 1; count of bases not matched to a gene: 7.

This clone has a handful of counts. The same CDR3 can be traced to other DNA sequences in this sample. This chain connects TRBV29-1 to TRBJ1-2, with no clear D. V was shortened by 3 bases and J by 2 bases, with 7 bases between the two germline ends. CDR3 length: 12 residues. Germline loops: CDR1 SQVTM, CDR2 ANQGSEA. Here the CDR3 DNA reads TGCAGCGTTGATCGGGGAAACTATGGCTACACCTTC. This gives the protein CSVDRGNYGYTF.

The table lists this clone with a few counts. This sequence joins TRBV9 and TRBJ2-3, with 9 positions matching TRBD1. V gave up 0 bases and J gave up 2 bases; unmatched junction bases: 1. CDR1 is SGDLS, CDR2 YYNGEE, per germline. CDR3 length: 15 residues. The CDR3 is CASSVEQGATDTQYF. DNA for the CDR3: TGTGCCAGCAGCGTAGAACAGGGGGCCACAGATACGCAGTATTTT.

Concerning this clone: This could be a read error, since a much larger clone is one nucleotide away. The sample carries other DNA sequences with the same CDR3. The CDR3 bases are TGTGCCAGCAGCTTAGGGGAGACCCAGTACTTC. It codes for CASSLGETQYF. The rearrangement joins TRBV2 to TRBJ2-5; no reliable D call. The CDR3 loop spans 11 amino acids. Trimming removed 6 bases from V and 5 bases from J, with 7 bases in between. Germline V CDR1 and CDR2: SNHLY, FYNNEI.

V is TRBV4-2 and J is TRBJ1-1, with 9 bases fitting TRBD1. Trimming cost V 4 bases and J 1 base; bases outside gene matches: 4. The CDR3 has 15 residues. Per germline, CDR1 LGHNA and CDR2 YNFKEQ. The CDR3 spells CASSLQGQGNTEAFF. For the CDR3, the DNA is TGTGCCAGCAGCCTGCAGGGACAGGGGAACACTGAAGCTTTCTTT.

The V gene is TRBV7-8, the J gene TRBJ2-3, with unresolved D. V shed 10 bases and J shed 3 bases, with 17 bases lying between them. CDR3 length: 14 amino acids. Germline CDR1 is SGHVS and CDR2 is FQNEAQ. CDR3 sequence reads: CATALRLLTDTQYF. CDR3 sequence (DNA): TGTGCCACCGCCCTACGGCTCCTTACAGATACGCAGTATTTT.

CDR3 residues: CASGTTREKLFF. DNA of the CDR3: TGTGCCAGCGGGACAACGCGGGAAAAACTGTTTTTT. The chain joins TRBV6-6 to TRBJ1-4, with a tentative D call TRBD1 (6 bases). CDR3 length equals 12 residues. Trimming took 8 bases from V and 8 from J, leaving 12 bases between them. Germline assignment: CDR1 MNHNY and CDR2 SVGAGI (reference sequence).

This clone was seen a handful of times. The chain combines TRBV4-1 with TRBJ2-3; no firm D call. CDR3 length: 14 residues. CDR1 is MGHRA and CDR2 is YSYEKL in the germline V gene. The germline V and J ends were trimmed by 2 bases and 3 bases, with 9 bases remaining between them. The CDR3 spells CASSQRTLTDTQYF. DNA of the CDR3: TGCGCCAGCAGCCAACGGACCCTGACAGATACGCAGTATTTT.

The chain has TRBV10-3 and TRBJ2-7; D possibly corresponds to TRBD1 (5 bases). Between the trimmed V and J ends, which lost 0 bases and 3 bases, there was a span of 12 bases. The CDR3 extends over 15 amino acids. Germline CDR1 is ENHRY and CDR2 is SYGVKD. CDR3 nucleotide sequence: TGTGCCATCAGTGAGTCTAGGGGTATGGTCTACGAGCAGTACTTC. Translation gives CAISESRGMVYEQYF.

This chain uses TRBV9 with TRBJ2-1, with 7 positions matching TRBD1. CDR1 and CDR2 (germline): SGDLS, YYNGEE. The CDR3 has 15 residues. The trim removed 5 bases at V and 0 bases at J, leaving 5 bases unmatched. The CDR3 loop is CASRPTGSSYNEQFF. Here the CDR3 DNA reads TGTGCCAGCAGGCCGACAGGGAGCTCCTACAATGAGCAGTTCTTC.

This clone was counted a few times. This rearrangement joins TRBV28 to TRBJ2-5; D is unresolved. The germline V and J ends were trimmed by 3 bases and 1 base, with 6 bases remaining between them. The CDR3 length is 13 residues. The germline V gene has CDR1 MDHEN and CDR2 SYDVKM. CDR3 coding DNA: TGTGCCAGCAGTTTTCCCCCCCAAGAGACCCAGTACTTC. It encodes CASSFPPQETQYF.

The CDR3 loop reads CASRKQGRSVNEQFF. The CDR3 DNA sequence: TGTGCCAGCCGAAAGCAGGGAAGGTCTGTGAATGAGCAGTTCTTC. The chain is built from TRBV28 and TRBJ2-1; a possible D gene is TRBD1 (5 bases). Per the germline V gene, CDR1 is MDHEN and CDR2 is SYDVKM. The CDR3 sequence is 15 residues long. Trimming cost V 8 bases and J 7 bases, with 21 bases left between them.

The chain couples TRBV7-3 to TRBJ2-2, with D hard to call. V lost 1 base and J lost 0, with 9 bases in between. CDR1 is SGHTA and CDR2 is FQGTGA in the germline V gene. This CDR3 comprises 16 residues. CDR3 loop: CASSLNGPTNTGELFF. The CDR3 DNA follows: TGTGCCAGCAGCTTAAATGGTCCTACGAACACCGGGGAGCTGTTTTTT.

This clone came up a few times. CDR3 sequence reads: CASRGQGTGGEQYV. In DNA, the CDR3 is TGTGCCAGCAGGGGACAGGGGACAGGAGGCGAGCAGTACGTC. The V gene is TRBV28, the J gene TRBJ2-7; 10 positions match TRBD1. With 6 bases clipped from V and 6 bases from J, the junction kept 8 bases outside the gene matches. This CDR3 has 14 residues. Germline lookup yields CDR1 MDHEN and CDR2 SYDVKM.

V usage is TRBV28 and J usage is TRBJ2-5, with 10 bases that match TRBD1. From germline, CDR1 is MDHEN and CDR2 SYDVKM. With 5 bases clipped from V and 2 bases from J, the junction kept 5 bases outside the gene matches. The CDR3 sequence is 15 residues long. The CDR3 sequence is CASSPWDRGQETQYF. The CDR3 DNA reads as TGTGCCAGCAGTCCATGGGACAGGGGACAAGAGACCCAGTACTTC. Drawing the rest from reference TRBV28 and TRBJ2-5, the complete variable domain is DVKVTQSSRYLVKRTGEKVFLECVQDMDHENMFWYRQDPGLGLRLIYFSYDVKMKEKGDIPEGYSVSREKKERFSLILESASTNQTSMYLCASSPWDRGQETQYFGPGTRLLVL.

This clone was detected only a few times. The chain is built from TRBV15 and TRBJ2-5; D is unclear. CDR3 length equals 14 residues. V was cut by 2 bases and J by 5 bases, with 12 bases left in between. CDR1 is LNHNV, CDR2 YYDKDF, per germline (reference sequence). The CDR3 reads CATSRKITLETQYF. The CDR3 nucleotides read TGTGCCACCAGCAGAAAGATCACGTTGGAGACCCAGTACTTC.

This clone was counted only a few times. This rearrangement joins TRBV2 to TRBJ2-5; a possible D gene is TRBD2 (5 bases). This CDR3 contains 15 residues. V lost 2 bases to trimming and J lost 3 bases, with 13 bases between them. Germline values: CDR1 SNHLY, CDR2 FYNNEI. The CDR3 protein is CASSEMALGEETQYF. CDR3 in DNA: TGTGCCAGCAGTGAAATGGCACTAGGAGAAGAGACCCAGTACTTC.

The gene calls are TRBV15 and TRBJ2-3; D call uncertain. The CDR3 has 14 amino acids. Germline V lookup: CDR1 LNHNV, CDR2 YYDKDF (reference sequence). The V end was cut by 1 base, the J end by 2 bases, with 7 bases between. In DNA, the CDR3 is TGTGCCACCAGCAGAGGTGGAGCCACAGATACGCAGTATTTT. Translation gives CATSRGGATDTQYF.

In its sample, this clone was seen a few times. CDR3 amino acids: CASSKLAGDPYEQYF. The CDR3 nucleotides read TGTGCCAGCAGCAAACTAGCGGGAGATCCCTACGAGCAGTACTTC. The chain recombines TRBV2 with TRBJ2-7; 11 nucleotides match TRBD2. V shed 6 bases and J 2 bases; nucleotides not matched to a gene: 6. From germline, CDR1 is SNHLY and CDR2 FYNNEI. This CDR3 region has 15 residues.

The gene calls are TRBV2 and TRBJ2-5, with 9 bases fitting TRBD2. The CDR3 loop spans 14 amino acids. Per the germline V gene, CDR1 is SNHLY and CDR2 is FYNNEI. Germline trimming cut 5 bases from V and 3 bases from J; bases unmatched to any gene: 4. Written as DNA, the CDR3 is TGTGCCAGCAGTACTAGGACTAGCGAAGAGACCCAGTACTTC. Amino acids: CASSTRTSEETQYF.

The chain employs TRBV29-1 and TRBJ2-5; no clear D. The germline V and J ends were trimmed by 6 bases and 1 base, with 9 bases remaining between them. The CDR3 length is 12 residues. Germline CDR1 and CDR2: SQVTM and ANQGSEA. This CDR3 is CSVIWSQETQYF. In DNA form, the CDR3 reads TGCAGCGTCATATGGAGCCAAGAGACCCAGTACTTC.

The chain uses TRBV7-9 and TRBJ2-1; weak D call: TRBD2 (5 bases). The CDR3 consists of 15 residues. Germline-derived CDR1 and CDR2 are SEHNR and FQNEAQ (reference sequence). V was shortened by 4 bases and J by 3 bases, with 13 bases between the two germline ends. CDR3 protein: CASSSHLGGYNEQFF. Here the CDR3 DNA reads TGTGCCAGCAGCTCCCACCTAGGAGGCTACAATGAGCAGTTCTTC.

This chain links TRBV2 with TRBJ1-2; 8 nucleotides line up with TRBD1. The CDR3 contains 13 residues. CDR1 and CDR2 (germline): SNHLY, FYNNEI. The V segment lost 3 bases and the J segment 8 bases; nucleotides outside the gene matches: 5. CDR3 sequence: CASSEDRADGYTF. The CDR3 DNA sequence: TGTGCCAGCAGTGAGGACAGGGCAGACGGCTACACCTTC.

CDR3 coding DNA: TGTGCCAGCAGTAGTTCGGGAGGCGAAGAGACCCAGTACTTC. Amino acid sequence: CASSSSGGEETQYF. The chain combines TRBV27 with TRBJ2-5, with 7 bases identical to TRBD2. V shed 5 bases and J 3 bases; nucleotides not matched to a gene: 6. The CDR3 totals 14 residues. CDR1 MNHEY and CDR2 SMNVEV come from the germline V gene (reference sequence).

The chain recombines TRBV7-3 with TRBJ2-1; 10 positions match TRBD2. From germline, CDR1 is SGHTA and CDR2 FQGTGA. V lost 5 bases to trimming and J lost 15 bases; unmatched junction nucleotides: 7. This CDR3 comprises 12 residues. The CDR3, as DNA: TGTGCCAGCAGCCTTAGCGGGGGGCGTACGTTCTTC. It encodes CASSLSGGRTFF.

This chain joins TRBV6-5 and TRBJ1-2, with a tentative D call TRBD1 (5 bases). Germline lookup yields CDR1 MNHEY and CDR2 SVGAGI. Trimming took off 4 bases at V and 0 bases at J, with 9 bases between the two ends. The CDR3 has 14 amino acids. CDR3 sequence (DNA): TGTGCCAGCAGTTTCAGGGTCCCTAACTATGGCTACACCTTC. This codes for CASSFRVPNYGYTF.